This is a list of T cell receptor beta chains from one sample in a study of neurological immune-mediated disorders. Via MiXCR, TCRdb re-called the 5' RACE reads, giving one row per CDR3 protein. The table includes about 58,000 distinct CDR3 sequences, around 4% detected once. The sample comprised PBMCs. All receptors come from a man younger than 40 with multiple sclerosis. CDR3s include the opening cysteine and the closing phenylalanine or tryptophan. The D gene is left open where the match is weak. Size tells how often a clone was seen (once, few, many) or the class of an expanded clone, and some rows leave it out.

len | abundance | j_gene | v_gene | d_gene | CDR3aa | CDR3nt
13 | many | TRBJ2-5 | TRBV3-1 | - | CASSPGIKETQYF | TGTGCCAGCAGCCCCGGGATAAAAGAGACCCAGTACTTC
13 | many | TRBJ2-7 | TRBV7-9 | - | CASSLSTDYEQYF | TGTGCCAGCAGCTTATCGACGGACTACGAGCAGTACTTC
15 | many | TRBJ1-2 | TRBV14 | - | CASSQEYGGKRGYTF | TGTGCCAGCAGCCAAGAATACGGGGGGAAAAGGGGCTACACCTTC
15 | many | TRBJ2-1 | TRBV12-3/TRBV12-4 | TRBD2 | CASSPGTSDHNEQFF | TGTGCCAGCAGTCCTGGGACTAGCGACCACAATGAGCAGTTCTTC
16 | few | TRBJ2-1 | TRBV7-6 | TRBD2 | CASSLEWTRGRGEQFF | TGTGCCAGCAGCTTAGAGTGGACTAGAGGGAGAGGTGAGCAGTTCTTC
15 | - | TRBJ2-6 | TRBV20-1 | - | CSANSWSSGANVLTF | TGCAGTGCTAATTCTTGGAGCTCTGGGGCCAACGTCCTGACTTTC
16 | - | TRBJ2-1 | TRBV6-5 | TRBD2 | CASSPWGGSSYNEQFF | TGTGCCAGCAGCCCCTGGGGCGGGAGTTCCTACAATGAGCAGTTCTTC
13 | many | TRBJ2-1 | TRBV29-1 | - | CSVLAGSYNEQFF | TGCAGCGTTCTCGCGGGGTCCTACAATGAGCAGTTCTTC
15 | many | TRBJ1-1 | TRBV29-1 | - | CSVAKGRMMNTEAFF | TGCAGCGTTGCAAAGGGGAGGATGATGAACACTGAAGCTTTCTTT
15 | many | TRBJ1-6 | TRBV9 | - | CASSVGGGGNSPLHF | TGTGCCAGCAGCGTAGGCGGGGGAGGAAATTCACCCCTCCACTTT
14 | many | TRBJ2-1 | TRBV5-6 | - | CASSLGGVYNEQFF | TGTGCCAGCAGCTTGGGTGGAGTCTACAATGAGCAGTTCTTC
14 | many | TRBJ1-2 | TRBV4-2 | - | CASSLPAGDGGYTF | TGTGCCAGCAGCTTACCGGCGGGGGATGGGGGCTACACCTTC
15 | many | TRBJ2-1 | TRBV25-1 | - | CASSVLLVGYNEQFF | TGTGCCAGCAGTGTATTACTAGTGGGCTACAATGAGCAGTTCTTC
15 | many | TRBJ2-2 | TRBV7-8 | - | CASSVLVSGTGELFF | TGTGCCAGCAGCGTACTAGTCTCAGGAACCGGGGAGCTGTTTTTT
13 | many | TRBJ2-5 | TRBV27 | - | CASSYRDLETQYF | TGTGCCAGCAGTTACAGGGATTTGGAGACCCAGTACTTC
12 | many | TRBJ2-5 | TRBV20-1 | - | CSASWGAETQYF | TGCAGTGCTAGTTGGGGTGCGGAGACCCAGTACTTC
15 | many | TRBJ1-1 | TRBV27 | TRBD1 | CASRGKTGQRGEAFF | TGTGCCAGCAGGGGGAAGACAGGGCAAAGGGGTGAAGCTTTCTTT
14 | many | TRBJ2-7 | TRBV10-1 | - | CASSVRTTGYEQYF | TGCGCCAGCAGTGTCAGGACCACCGGCTACGAGCAGTACTTC
13 | many | TRBJ1-1 | TRBV20-1 | - | CSASGALNTEAFF | TGCAGTGCTAGTGGTGCGTTGAACACTGAAGCTTTCTTT
15 | many | TRBJ2-1 | TRBV14 | - | CASSQDWLALNEQFF | TGTGCCAGCAGCCAAGATTGGCTAGCGCTGAATGAGCAGTTCTTC
14 | - | TRBJ1-1 | TRBV6-1 | - | CASSEGGLNTEAFF | TGTGCCAGCAGTGAGGGGGGGCTGAACACTGAAGCTTTCTTT
13 | many | TRBJ1-2 | TRBV7-2 | - | CASSAGQSYGYTF | TGTGCCAGCAGCGCCGGACAGAGCTATGGCTACACCTTC
11 | few | TRBJ2-5 | TRBV10-2 | TRBD2 | CAAGGGETQYF | TGCGCCGCGGGAGGGGGGGAGACCCAGTACTTC
15 | many | TRBJ2-1 | TRBV3-1 | - | CASSPLRRADNEQFF | TGTGCCAGCAGCCCCCTCCGGAGGGCAGACAATGAGCAGTTCTTC
15 | - | TRBJ2-1 | TRBV7-2 | - | CASSPGSPKVNEQFF | TGTGCCAGCAGCCCCGGGTCTCCAAAAGTCAATGAGCAGTTCTTC
13 | many | TRBJ1-2 | TRBV20-1 | TRBD1 | CSARVQGAVGYTF | TGCAGTGCTAGAGTCCAGGGGGCGGTGGGCTACACCTTC
12 | many | TRBJ2-7 | TRBV5-5 | - | CASSLTSYEQYF | TGTGCCAGCAGCTTGACCTCCTACGAGCAGTACTTC
15 | many | TRBJ2-3 | TRBV5-1 | - | CASSLDAVATDTQYF | TGCGCCAGCAGCTTGGATGCGGTTGCCACAGATACGCAGTATTTT
14 | many | TRBJ2-7 | TRBV3-1 | - | CASSQDGRRYEQYF | TGTGCCAGCAGCCAAGATGGACGTAGATACGAGCAGTACTTC
13 | many | TRBJ2-2 | TRBV12-3/TRBV12-4 | - | CAARRRITGELFF | TGTGCCGCCCGCCGGCGAATTACCGGGGAGCTGTTTTTT
16 | many | TRBJ2-1 | TRBV5-1 | TRBD2 | CASSLPGLAVYNEQFF | TGCGCCAGCAGCTTACCGGGACTAGCGGTTTACAATGAGCAGTTCTTC
13 | many | TRBJ1-1 | TRBV3-1 | TRBD1 | CASSQGGQIEAFF | TGTGCCAGCAGCCAAGGGGGACAGATTGAAGCTTTCTTT
13 | many | TRBJ2-1 | TRBV6-5 | - | CASSFGRHNEQFF | TGTGCCAGCAGTTTCGGACGGCACAATGAGCAGTTCTTC
16 | many | TRBJ2-3 | TRBV5-1 | TRBD2 | CASSLGGGSSPDTQYF | TGCGCCAGCAGCTTGGGGGGGGGATCCTCCCCGGATACGCAGTATTTT
14 | few | TRBJ1-1 | TRBV5-1 | - | CASSVDGVGTEAFF | TGCGCCAGCAGCGTGGACGGAGTGGGCACTGAAGCTTTCTTT
14 | many | TRBJ2-3 | TRBV20-1 | TRBD2 | CSALETSGVDTQYF | TGCAGTGCTCTCGAGACTAGCGGGGTTGATACGCAGTATTTT
17 | many | TRBJ1-2 | TRBV12-3/TRBV12-4 | TRBD1 | CASSPRMGQGLNYGYTF | TGTGCCAGCAGTCCACGCATGGGACAGGGGCTAAACTATGGCTACACCTTC
16 | few | TRBJ1-5 | TRBV12-3/TRBV12-4 | - | CASSSQTGRPNQPQNF | TGTGCCAGCAGCTCTCAGACGGGCCGGCCCAATCAGCCCCAGAATTTT
16 | many | TRBJ1-1 | TRBV20-1 | TRBD1 | CSAFAGGGGMNTEAFF | TGCAGTGCTTTTGCAGGGGGAGGGGGGATGAACACTGAAGCTTTCTTT
12 | many | TRBJ2-5 | TRBV20-1 | TRBD1 | CSAPDREETQYF | TGCAGTGCCCCGGACAGGGAAGAGACCCAGTACTTC
15 | many | TRBJ2-7 | TRBV6-6 | TRBD1 | CASSYLGQASYEQYF | TGTGCCAGCAGTTACTTGGGACAGGCCTCCTACGAGCAGTACTTC
14 | many | TRBJ2-5 | TRBV18 | - | CASSPFEGTETQYF | TGTGCCAGCTCACCCTTCGAGGGGACCGAGACCCAGTACTTC
17 | many | TRBJ2-1 | TRBV5-1 | - | CASSAQTGGRAYNEQFF | TGCGCCAGCAGCGCTCAAACAGGGGGGAGGGCCTACAATGAGCAGTTCTTC
15 | many | TRBJ1-1 | TRBV3-1 | - | CASSQARDMNTEAFF | TGTGCCAGCAGCCAAGCTCGAGACATGAACACTGAAGCTTTCTTT
16 | many | TRBJ2-2 | TRBV7-9 | TRBD2 | CASSFEGLDNTGELFF | TGTGCCAGCAGCTTTGAGGGACTAGACAACACCGGGGAGCTGTTTTTT
14 | many | TRBJ1-5 | TRBV3-1 | - | CASGTSLINQPQNF | TGTGCCAGTGGGACCTCACTTATCAATCAGCCCCAGAATTTT
14 | many | TRBJ2-5 | TRBV5-1 | - | CASSKDSHQETQYF | TGCGCCAGCAGCAAGGACAGTCACCAAGAGACCCAGTACTTC
18 | many | TRBJ2-2 | TRBV11-1 | TRBD1 | CASSLLASGQGVVGELFF | TGTGCCAGCAGCTTACTCGCCTCGGGACAGGGGGTAGTCGGGGAGCTGTTTTTT